These 10 T cell receptor beta chains were all obtained from the same sample, sequenced in a study of human T cells and chemical hapten exposure. Time point defined: patch test 1, 2 weeks after DPC sensitization. Indicated treatment: therapeutic diphenylcyclopropenone sensitization with weekly scalp DPC. TCRdb itself ran the RACE reads through MiXCR, one entry per CDR3 protein. The top ten clones hold 4% to 5% of a sample with tens of thousands of distinct CDR3 sequences, over 8.5% of them seen once. The sample consisted of whole blood, taken in connection with sensitization to the hapten diphenylcyclopropenone (DPC). The source is a woman in her forties or fifties with alopecia areata. Some clones in this sample may be carry-over from other donors' samples.

Many counts were recorded for this clonotype. The chain is built from TRBV27 and TRBJ2-2, with 9 nucleotides matching TRBD1. This CDR3 comprises 17 residues. The junction had 12 bases not matched to a gene; V was cut back by 5 bases and J by 5 bases. CDR1 and CDR2 (germline): MNHEY, SMNVEV (reference sequence). In DNA, the CDR3 is TGTGCCAGCAGTCTTGACTACAGGGGGCGAGGGACCGGGGAGCTGTTTTTT. Its translation: CASSLDYRGRGTGELFF.

This clonotype was seen a few times. The chain recombines TRBV7-2 with TRBJ2-4; D not certain. This CDR3 has 14 residues. Trimming left V 1 base short and J 0 bases short, with 4 bases between. Germline V gene data show CDR1 as SGHTA and CDR2 as FQGNSA. The CDR3 DNA sequence: TGTGCCAGCAGCTTAGGGCTAGCCAAAAACATTCAGTACTTC. Its protein product is CASSLGLAKNIQYF.

V gene TRBV3-1 combines with J gene TRBJ2-1, with 10 bases fitting TRBD2. The CDR3 is made up of 14 amino acids. Losses at the gene ends were 4 bases for V and 11 bases for J; bases not matched to a gene: 8. Germline CDR1 and CDR2: LGHDT and YNNKEL (reference sequence). CDR3 protein: CASSLAAGGNKQFF. In DNA form, the CDR3 reads TGTGCCAGCAGCCTTGCAGCGGGAGGGAATAAGCAGTTCTTC.

The V call is TRBV24-1, the J call TRBJ2-7; 14 nucleotides line up with TRBD2. Germline V CDR1 and CDR2: KGHDR, SFDVKD. With V trimmed by 3 bases and J by 6 bases, 6 bases remained unmatched. This CDR3 is built from 16 residues. CDR3 nucleotide sequence: TGTGCCACCAGTGATCACGGACTAGCGGGAGGACGCGAGCAGTACTTC. As protein: CATSDHGLAGGREQYF.

The table lists this clonotype with a few counts. This chain links TRBV14 with TRBJ2-7, with TRBD1 as a possible D gene (6 bases). V lost 5 bases to trimming and J lost 2 bases, with 13 bases between them. CDR3 length: 14 residues. CDR1 SGHDN and CDR2 FVKESK come from the germline V gene. CDR3 loop: CASSKAGTPYEQYF. CDR3 DNA sequence: TGTGCCAGCAGCAAAGCCGGGACACCCTACGAGCAGTACTTC. The full variable domain, with the rest looked up from reference TRBV14 and TRBJ2-7, is EAGVTQFPSHSVIEKGQTVTLRCDPISGHDNLYWYRRVMGKEIKFLLHFVKESKQDESGMPNNRFLAERTGGTYSTLKVQPAELEDSGVYFCASSKAGTPYEQYFGPGTRLTVT.

This clonotype was detected ten times or more. In DNA, the CDR3 is TGTGCCAGCAGTCTCGGGGGGGCGGGGTACAATGAGCAGTTCTTC. Translating it yields CASSLGGAGYNEQFF. V gene TRBV12-3 or TRBV12-4 combines with J gene TRBJ2-1; 8 nucleotides match TRBD2. This CDR3 is built from 15 residues. The V gene end was trimmed by 5 bases and the J gene end by 4 bases; junction bases not matched to a gene: 7.

This clonotype has more than one count but fewer than ten. This chain uses TRBV10-3 with TRBJ2-7; perhaps D is TRBD1 or TRBD2 (5 bases each). Germline V gene data show CDR1 as ENHRY and CDR2 as SYGVKD. CDR3 size: 14 residues. The V gene lost 6 bases and the J gene lost 2 bases, with 14 bases spanning the gap. CDR3: CAISPGTGPYEQYF. DNA of the CDR3: TGTGCCATCAGCCCCGGGACGGGGCCCTACGAGCAGTACTTC.

This clonotype was seen many times. This chain connects TRBV28 to TRBJ1-2; D uncertain. With 2 bases removed from V and 7 bases from J, the gap between germline ends came to 17 bases. The CDR3 is made up of 15 amino acids. The germline V gene has CDR1 MDHEN and CDR2 SYDVKM. The CDR3, as DNA: TGTGCCAGCAGTTTAATGGTACCCTTCTCCGGTGGCTACACCTTC. It codes for CASSLMVPFSGGYTF.

This clonotype was detected only a few times. The chain recombines TRBV6-2 or TRBV6-3 with TRBJ2-7; no firm D call. This CDR3 is 18 amino acids long. The ends were cut back, 5 bases at V and 1 base at J, with 24 bases in the middle. CDR1 and CDR2 (germline): MNHEY, SVGEGT. CDR3 region: CASSLQTLGSPLSYEQYF. The CDR3 DNA sequence: TGTGCCAGCAGTCTCCAGACATTAGGATCCCCCCTATCCTACGAGCAGTACTTC.

This clonotype has at least ten counts. CDR3 nucleotide sequence: TGTGCCAGCAGACGAAGACAGGGGACCGGGGAGCTGTTTTTT. Its protein product is CASRRRQGTGELFF. The chain recombines TRBV6-6 with TRBJ2-2, with 8 bases fitting TRBD1. CDR3 size: 14 residues. V lost 6 bases to trimming and J lost 5 bases; unmatched junction nucleotides: 5. Germline V CDR1 and CDR2: MNHNY, SVGAGI (reference sequence).